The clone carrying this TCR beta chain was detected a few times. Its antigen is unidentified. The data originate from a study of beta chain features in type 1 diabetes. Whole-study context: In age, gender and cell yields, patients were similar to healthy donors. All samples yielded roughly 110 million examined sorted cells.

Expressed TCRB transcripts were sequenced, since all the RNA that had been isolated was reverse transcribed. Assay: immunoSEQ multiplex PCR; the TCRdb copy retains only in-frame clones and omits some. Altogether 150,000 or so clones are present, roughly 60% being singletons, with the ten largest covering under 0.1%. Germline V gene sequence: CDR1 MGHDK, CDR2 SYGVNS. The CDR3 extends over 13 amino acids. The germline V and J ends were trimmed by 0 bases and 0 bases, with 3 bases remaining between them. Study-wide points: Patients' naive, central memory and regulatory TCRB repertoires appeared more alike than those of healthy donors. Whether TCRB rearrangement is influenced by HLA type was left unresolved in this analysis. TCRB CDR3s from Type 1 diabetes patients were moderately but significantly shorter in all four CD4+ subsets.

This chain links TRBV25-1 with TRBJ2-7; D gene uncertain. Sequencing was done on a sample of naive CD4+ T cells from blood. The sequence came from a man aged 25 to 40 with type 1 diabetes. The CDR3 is CASSEYNSYEQYF. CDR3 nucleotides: TGTGCCAGCAGTGAATACAACTCCTACGAGCAGTACTTC.